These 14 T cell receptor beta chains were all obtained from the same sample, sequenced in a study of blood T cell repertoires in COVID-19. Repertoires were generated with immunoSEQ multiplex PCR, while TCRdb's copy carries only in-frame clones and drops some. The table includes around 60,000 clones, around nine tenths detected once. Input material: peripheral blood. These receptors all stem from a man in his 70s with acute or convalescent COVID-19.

CDR3 DNA sequence: TGTGCCAGCAGCCTCAGTGGGGAGGGGGAGCTGTTTTTT. Its protein product is CASSLSGEGELFF. V gene TRBV11-2 combines with J gene TRBJ2-2, with D possibly being TRBD2 (5 bases). The V end lost 5 bases, the J end lost 8 bases, and 12 bases lay between the germline ends. The CDR3 has 13 amino acids. The germline gives CDR1 SGHAT, CDR2 FQNNGV.

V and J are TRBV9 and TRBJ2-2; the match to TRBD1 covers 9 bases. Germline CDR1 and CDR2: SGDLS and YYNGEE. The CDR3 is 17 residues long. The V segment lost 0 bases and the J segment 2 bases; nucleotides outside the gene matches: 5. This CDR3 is CASSVDWDRANTGELFF. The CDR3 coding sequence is TGTGCCAGCAGCGTAGATTGGGACAGGGCAAACACCGGGGAGCTGTTTTTT.

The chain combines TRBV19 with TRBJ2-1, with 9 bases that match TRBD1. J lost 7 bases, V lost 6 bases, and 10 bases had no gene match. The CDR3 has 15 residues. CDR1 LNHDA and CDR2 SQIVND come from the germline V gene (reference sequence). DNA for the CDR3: TGTGCCAGTAGCCGGGACAGGGAAGGCTTGAATGAGCAGTTCTTC. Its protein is CASSRDREGLNEQFF. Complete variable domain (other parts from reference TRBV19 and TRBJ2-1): DGGITQSPKYLFRKEGQNVTLSCEQNLNHDAMYWYRQDPGQGLRLIYYSQIVNDFQKGDIAEGYSVSREKKESFPLTVTSAQKNPTAFYLCASSRDREGLNEQFFGPGTRLTVL.

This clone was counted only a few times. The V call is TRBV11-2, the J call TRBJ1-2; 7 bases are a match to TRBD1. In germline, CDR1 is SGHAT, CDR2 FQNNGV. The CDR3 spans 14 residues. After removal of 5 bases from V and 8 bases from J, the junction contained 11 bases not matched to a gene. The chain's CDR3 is CASSRLGQSRGYTF. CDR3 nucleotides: TGTGCCAGCAGCCGTCTGGGACAGTCTCGAGGCTACACCTTC.

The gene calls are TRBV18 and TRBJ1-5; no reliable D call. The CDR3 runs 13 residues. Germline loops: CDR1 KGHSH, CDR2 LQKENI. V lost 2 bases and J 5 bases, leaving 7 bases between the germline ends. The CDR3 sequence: CASSPGRDQPQHF. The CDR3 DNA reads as TGTGCCAGCTCACCAGGGAGGGATCAGCCCCAGCATTTT.

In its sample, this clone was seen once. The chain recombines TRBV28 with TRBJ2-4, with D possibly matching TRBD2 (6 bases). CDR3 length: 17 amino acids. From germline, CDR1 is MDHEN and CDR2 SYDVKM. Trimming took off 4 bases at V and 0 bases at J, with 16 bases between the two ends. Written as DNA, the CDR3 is TGTGCCAGCAGTTCAGATGGACTACCCGAAGCCAAAAACATTCAGTACTTC. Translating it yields CASSSDGLPEAKNIQYF. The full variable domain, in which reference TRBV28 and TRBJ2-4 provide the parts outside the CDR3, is DVKVTQSSRYLVKRTGEKVFLECVQDMDHENMFWYRQDPGLGLRLIYFSYDVKMKEKGDIPEGYSVSREKKERFSLILESASTNQTSMYLCASSSDGLPEAKNIQYFGAGTRLSVL.

The CDR3 spells CASSLPFGLAGVNYGYTF. The CDR3 DNA follows: TGTGCCAGCAGTTTACCCTTCGGTCTGGCAGGGGTTAACTATGGCTACACCTTC. The chain links TRBV28 to TRBJ1-2; D might be TRBD1 (6 bases). CDR3 length: 18 amino acids. In germline, CDR1 is MDHEN, CDR2 SYDVKM. V was clipped by 2 bases and J by 1 base, with 20 bases between them.

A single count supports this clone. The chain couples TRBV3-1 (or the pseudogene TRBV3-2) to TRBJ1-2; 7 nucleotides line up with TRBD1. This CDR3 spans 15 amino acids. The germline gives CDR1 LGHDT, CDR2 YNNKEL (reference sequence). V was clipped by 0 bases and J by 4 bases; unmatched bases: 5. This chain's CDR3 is CASSQETGVGYGYTF. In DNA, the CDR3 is TGTGCCAGCAGCCAAGAAACAGGGGTGGGCTATGGCTACACCTTC.

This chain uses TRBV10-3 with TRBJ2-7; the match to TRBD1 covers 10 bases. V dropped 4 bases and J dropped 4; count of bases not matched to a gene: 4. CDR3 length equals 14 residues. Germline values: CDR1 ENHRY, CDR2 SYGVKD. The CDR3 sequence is CAISGGDRGYEQYF. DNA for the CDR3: TGTGCCATCAGTGGTGGGGACAGGGGTTACGAGCAGTACTTC.

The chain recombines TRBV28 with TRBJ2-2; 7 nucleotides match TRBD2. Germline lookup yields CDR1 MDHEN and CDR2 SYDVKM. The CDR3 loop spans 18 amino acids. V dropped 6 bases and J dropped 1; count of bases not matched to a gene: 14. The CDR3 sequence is CASSSPEWLAVNTGELFF. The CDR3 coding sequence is TGTGCCAGCAGCTCCCCGGAATGGCTAGCGGTGAACACCGGGGAGCTGTTTTTT.

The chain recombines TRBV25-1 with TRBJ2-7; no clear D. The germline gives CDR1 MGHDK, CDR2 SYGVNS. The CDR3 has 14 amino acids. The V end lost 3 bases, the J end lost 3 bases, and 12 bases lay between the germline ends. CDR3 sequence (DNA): TGTGCCAGCAGTGAGCCGACTGCTTACTACGAGCAGTACTTC. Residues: CASSEPTAYYEQYF.

The CDR3 sequence is CASSYTGGTSETQYF. The DNA for the CDR3 is TGTGCCAGCAGTTATACAGGGGGCACGTCAGAGACCCAGTACTTC. The rearrangement joins TRBV6-5 to TRBJ2-5, with 9 positions matching TRBD1. The CDR3 is made up of 15 amino acids. Trimming cost V 3 bases and J 4 bases; bases outside gene matches: 6. The germline V gene encodes CDR1 MNHEY and CDR2 SVGAGI.

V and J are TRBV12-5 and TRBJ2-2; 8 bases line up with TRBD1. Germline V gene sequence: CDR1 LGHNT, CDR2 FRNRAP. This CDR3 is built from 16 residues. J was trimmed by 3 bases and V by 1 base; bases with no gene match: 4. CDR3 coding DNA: TGTGCTAGTGGTTTGGGGGGGACAGGCGACACCGGGGAGCTGTTTTTT. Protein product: CASGLGGTGDTGELFF.

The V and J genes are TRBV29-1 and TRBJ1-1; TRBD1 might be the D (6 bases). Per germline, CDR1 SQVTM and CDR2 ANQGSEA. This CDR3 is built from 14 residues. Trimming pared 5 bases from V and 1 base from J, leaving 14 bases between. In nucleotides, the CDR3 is TGCAGCGTTACTACCGGGACAACGAACACTGAAGCTTTCTTT. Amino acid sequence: CSVTTGTTNTEAFF.